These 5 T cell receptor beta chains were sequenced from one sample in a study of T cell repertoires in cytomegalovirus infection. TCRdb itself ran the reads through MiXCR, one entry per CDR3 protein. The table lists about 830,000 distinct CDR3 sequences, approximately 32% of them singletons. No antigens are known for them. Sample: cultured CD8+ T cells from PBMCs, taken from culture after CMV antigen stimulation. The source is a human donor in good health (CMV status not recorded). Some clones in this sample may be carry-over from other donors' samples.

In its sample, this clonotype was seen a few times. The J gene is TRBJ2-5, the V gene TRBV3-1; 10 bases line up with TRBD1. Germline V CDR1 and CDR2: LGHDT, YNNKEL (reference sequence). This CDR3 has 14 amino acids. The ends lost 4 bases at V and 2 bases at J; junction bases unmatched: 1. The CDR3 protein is CASSRTGGQETQYF. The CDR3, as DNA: TGTGCCAGCAGCCGGACAGGGGGGCAAGAGACCCAGTACTTC.

The CDR3 DNA follows: TGCGCCAGCTGGGGGACCGACTATGGCTACACCTTC. Translated: CASWGTDYGYTF. The V and J genes are TRBV5-1 and TRBJ1-2, with TRBD1 as a possible D gene (5 bases). Germline V gene lookup returns CDR1 SGHRS and CDR2 YFSETQ. V shed 7 bases and J shed 3 bases, with 10 bases lying between them. CDR3 length: 12 residues.

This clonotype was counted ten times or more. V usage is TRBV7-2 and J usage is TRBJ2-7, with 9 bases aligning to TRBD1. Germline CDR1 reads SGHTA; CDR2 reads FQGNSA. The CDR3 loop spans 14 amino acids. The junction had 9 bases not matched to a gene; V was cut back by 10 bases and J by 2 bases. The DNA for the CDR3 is TGTGCCACCTTCCACCGGGACAGGGCCTACGAGCAGTACGTC. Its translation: CATFHRDRAYEQYV.

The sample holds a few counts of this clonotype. CDR3 region: CASSLITSGGDEQFF. Here the CDR3 DNA reads TGTGCCAGCAGTTTAATAACTAGCGGGGGGGATGAGCAGTTCTTC. The rearrangement links TRBV27 to TRBJ2-1; 13 positions match TRBD2. J was trimmed by 8 bases and V by 2 bases; bases with no gene match: 3. CDR3 length equals 15 residues. The germline V gene has CDR1 MNHEY and CDR2 SMNVEV (reference sequence).

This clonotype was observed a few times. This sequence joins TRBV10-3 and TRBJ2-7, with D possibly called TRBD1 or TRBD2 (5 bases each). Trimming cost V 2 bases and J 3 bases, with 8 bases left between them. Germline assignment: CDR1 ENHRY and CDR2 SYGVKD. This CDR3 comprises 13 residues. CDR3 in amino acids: CAISEGGDYEQYV. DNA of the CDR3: TGTGCCATCAGTGAGGGGGGTGACTACGAGCAGTACGTC.